This T cell receptor beta chain was captured in a study of T-cell memory formation after mild COVID-19. The CDR3 is 12 residues long. Germline V gene data show CDR1 as SGHRS and CDR2 as YFSETQ. V was shortened by 5 bases and J by 8 bases, with 13 bases between the two germline ends. This clonotype was detected a few times. A single record per CDR3 protein comes from TCRdb applying MiXCR to the 5' RACE reads. The table shows under 150,000 distinct CDR3 sequences, with approximately 16% occurring only once. This TCR derives from an adult woman who had mild COVID-19 (a few samples of this study predate the infection). Cell type and time point are not known. The rearrangement uses TRBV5-1 and TRBJ1-2; D is ambiguous. What was sequenced was PBMCs or a T cell subset sorted from them (not recorded which). The CDR3 reads CASSELGVGYTF. For the CDR3, the DNA is TGCGCCAGCAGTGAGCTCGGCGTCGGCTACACCTTC.